Each of the 3 T cell receptor beta chains below was sequenced from the same sample in a study of memory CD4+ T cells and cytomegalovirus serostatus (dated by TCRdb to between 2018 and 2021). The library relied on the immunoSEQ multiplex PCR assay. TCRdb stores this immuneACCESS table with in-frame sequences only. Part of the clones is absent; in the studies checked, under half of the shortfall reflects unresolved V genes, and no reason is known for the rest. The sample records around 62,000 clones, roughly 76% of which are singletons. 4% to 5.5% of the sample belongs to the ten largest clones. A FACSAria II was used to sort memory CD4+ T cells, defined as single viable CD3+CD4+CD8-CD45RO+ cells. The sequencing sample was made of memory CD4+ T cells from blood. The receptors were sampled from an adult in good health and CMV-seropositive.

The count of this clone is one. The CDR3 sequence is CASSQTSHSYNEQFF. The CDR3 nucleotides are TGTGCCAGCAGCCAAACTAGCCACTCCTACAATGAGCAGTTCTTC. The chain uses TRBV4-2 and TRBJ2-1, with D perhaps TRBD2 (6 bases). This CDR3 has 15 amino acids. Germline CDR1 reads LGHNA; CDR2 reads YNFKEQ. Trimming shortened V by 2 bases and J by 0 bases, and 8 bases separated the two germline ends.

This chain links TRBV6-5 with TRBJ2-7; 7 bases line up with TRBD2. This CDR3 has 13 amino acids. Germline loops: CDR1 MNHEY, CDR2 SVGAGI. Unmatched junction bases numbered 4, after V lost 6 bases and J lost 2 bases. CDR3: CASSGGFPYEQYF. CDR3 sequence (DNA): TGTGCCAGCAGCGGGGGGTTTCCCTACGAGCAGTACTTC.

J is TRBJ1-6 and V is TRBV10-3, with no clear D. The V gene lost 0 bases and the J gene lost 9 bases, with 18 bases spanning the gap. CDR1 and CDR2 (germline): ENHRY, SYGVKD. This CDR3 has 17 residues. This chain's CDR3 is CAISESGVPGVGSPLHF. The CDR3, as DNA: TGTGCCATCAGTGAGTCCGGGGTTCCTGGGGTCGGTTCACCCCTCCACTTT.